The clone carrying this T cell receptor beta chain was recorded only once. Germline values: CDR1 SGHRS, CDR2 YFSETQ. CDR3 length equals 17 residues. J lost 1 base, V lost 2 bases, and 7 bases had no gene match. The entry originates in a study of shared clonotypes between healthy human individuals. Assay: immunoSEQ multiplex PCR; the TCRdb copy retains only in-frame clones and omits some. The table records approximately 710,000 clones, around 90% of them present only once. The clonotype was recovered from a man between 18 and 29 years old in good health. Some clones in this sample may be carry-over from other donors' samples. V is TRBV5-1 and J is TRBJ2-5; the match to TRBD2 covers 11 bases. The sample taken for sequencing was memory CD8+ T cells from PBMCs. Subset described: CD45RO+ cells pooled with CCR7-negative TemRA cells. The CDR3 spells CASSLLPSGRPQETQYF. The CDR3 bases are TGCGCCAGCAGCTTACTACCTAGCGGGAGGCCCCAAGAGACCCAGTACTTC.